The source of this TCR beta chain is a study of cytomegalovirus exposure and HLA in healthy donors. Study-wide background: Later analysis reported that the roughly 120 validation repertoires shared the platform of the roughly 630 first-cohort repertoires. Regarding the study as a whole: Most TCRs appeared rarely, but some public TCRs recurred in many donors.

Note on this clone: The antigen is unknown.

The approximately 120-subject validation cohort, separate from the approximately 630-subject first cohort, included the donors. Method: immunoSEQ multiplex PCR; TCRdb's copy keeps in-frame clones and lacks some. The sample lists approximately 110,000 clones; about nine tenths were seen once. The V segment lost 4 bases and the J segment 1 base; nucleotides outside the gene matches: 3. The CDR3 spans 15 residues. V is TRBV23-1 and J is TRBJ2-3, with 9 bases fitting TRBD1. TRBV23-1 is reported as an ORF; its role is uncertain. The TCR comes from a young woman in good health and CMV-seronegative. The sequencing sample was made of PBMCs. In DNA form, the CDR3 reads TGCGCCAGCAGTCGGGACAGGGTTCGCACAGATACGCAGTATTTT. Protein sequence: CASSRDRVRTDTQYF.